This entry concerns a single T cell receptor beta chain. Its cognate antigen is unknown. A much larger clone differs by one base, so this may be a read error. CDR1 is MNHNY and CDR2 is SVGAGI in the germline V gene (reference sequence). This CDR3 comprises 14 residues. Germline DNA was also extracted, with blood RNA taken from unsorted whole blood. Chronic HBV infection, untreated so far, was present in the patients. With around 490 ng total RNA as template and a constant-region primer, TCR beta cDNA was made. Investigators got TCR beta libraries out of three nested multiplex PCR rounds, done with slightly modified ARM-PCR. Amplification in the first two PCR rounds was performed using TRBV1-TRBV30 forward primers and a C-beta reverse primer for 10 cycles each. TCRdb itself ran the multiplex PCR reads through MiXCR, one entry per CDR3 protein. Among 300,000 to 350,000 distinct CDR3 sequences listed, nearly 60% were seen once.

The record originates from a study of tumor-infiltrating lymphocytes in primary liver carcinoma. Study-wide results and caveats: The difference in top-250-clone fraction between tumors and blood was significant, favoring tumors (p = 0.039).

The chain joins TRBV6-6 to TRBJ1-6, with a possible D match to TRBD1 (6 bases). This TCR was recovered from a woman aged 30 to 39 with primary liver carcinoma and hepatitis B virus infection. The sample consisted of peripheral blood. This CDR3 reads CARSYPQGYSALHF. The CDR3 DNA reads TGTGCCAGAAGTTACCCCCAGGGGTATTCGGCCCTCCACTTT.